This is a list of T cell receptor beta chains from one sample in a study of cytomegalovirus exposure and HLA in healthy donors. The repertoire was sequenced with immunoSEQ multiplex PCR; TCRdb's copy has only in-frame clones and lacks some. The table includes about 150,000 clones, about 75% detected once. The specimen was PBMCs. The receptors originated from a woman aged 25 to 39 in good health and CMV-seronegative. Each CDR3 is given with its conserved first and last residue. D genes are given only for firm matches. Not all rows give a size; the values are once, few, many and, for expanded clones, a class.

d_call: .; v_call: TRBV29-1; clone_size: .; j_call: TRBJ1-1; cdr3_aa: CSVDYEGDTEAFF; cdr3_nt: TGCAGCGTTGATTACGAAGGGGACACTGAAGCTTTCTTT
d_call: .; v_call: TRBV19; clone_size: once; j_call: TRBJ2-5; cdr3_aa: CASSLGGQETQYF; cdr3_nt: TGTGCCAGTAGTCTGGGGGGACAAGAGACCCAGTACTTC
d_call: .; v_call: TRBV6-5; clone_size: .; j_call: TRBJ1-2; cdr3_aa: CASSYSAGKYGYTF; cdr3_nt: TGTGCCAGCAGTTACTCGGCAGGGAAATATGGCTACACCTTC
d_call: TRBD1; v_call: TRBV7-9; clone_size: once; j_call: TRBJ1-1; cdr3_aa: CASSLVGQVGSGAFF; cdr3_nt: TGTGCCAGCAGCTTAGTCGGACAGGTGGGGTCCGGAGCTTTCTTT
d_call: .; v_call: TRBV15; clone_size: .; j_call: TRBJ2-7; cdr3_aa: CATSRDHVRSYEQYF; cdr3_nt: TGTGCCACCAGCAGAGATCACGTCAGATCCTACGAGCAGTACTTC
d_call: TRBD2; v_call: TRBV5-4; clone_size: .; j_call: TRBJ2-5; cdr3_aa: CASSLGTSGGALQETQYF; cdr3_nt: TGTGCCAGCAGCTTAGGAACTAGCGGGGGGGCCCTCCAAGAGACCCAGTACTTC
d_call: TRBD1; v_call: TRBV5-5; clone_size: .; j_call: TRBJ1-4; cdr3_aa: CASSLLSTGEKLFF; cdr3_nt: TGTGCCAGCAGCTTACTCTCGACAGGGGAAAAACTGTTTTTT
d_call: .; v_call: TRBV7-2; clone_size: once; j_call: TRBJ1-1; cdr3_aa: CASSLGRGEAFF; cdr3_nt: TGTGCCAGCAGCTTAGGCCGGGGTGAAGCTTTCTTT
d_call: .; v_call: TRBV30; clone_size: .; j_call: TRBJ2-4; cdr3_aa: CAWSAWTALAKNIQYF; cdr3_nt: TGTGCCTGGAGTGCCTGGACAGCCCTAGCCAAAAACATTCAGTACTTC
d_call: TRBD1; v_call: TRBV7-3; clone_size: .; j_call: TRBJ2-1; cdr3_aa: CASSSPPPGQGDNEQFF; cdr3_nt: TGTGCCAGCAGCTCTCCCCCTCCGGGACAGGGGGACAATGAGCAGTTCTTC
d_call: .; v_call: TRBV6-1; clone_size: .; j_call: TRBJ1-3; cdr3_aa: CASSVGVGGRNTIYF; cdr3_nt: TGTGCCAGCAGTGTTGGGGTAGGGGGAAGGAACACCATATATTTT
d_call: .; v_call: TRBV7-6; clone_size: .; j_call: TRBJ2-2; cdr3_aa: CASSSTDTGELFF; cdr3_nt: TGTGCCAGCAGCTCCACAGACACCGGGGAGCTGTTTTTT
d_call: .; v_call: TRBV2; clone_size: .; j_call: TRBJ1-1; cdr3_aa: CASTTDTLGEAFF; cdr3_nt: TGTGCCAGCACAACGGACACCCTCGGTGAAGCTTTCTTT
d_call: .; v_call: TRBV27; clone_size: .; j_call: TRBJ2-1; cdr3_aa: CASRIRGGTGSYNEQFF; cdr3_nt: TGTGCCAGCAGGATAAGAGGCGGGACCGGCTCCTACAATGAGCAGTTCTTC
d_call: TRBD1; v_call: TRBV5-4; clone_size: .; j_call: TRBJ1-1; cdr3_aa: CASSSSGGFRAFF; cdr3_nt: TGTGCCAGCAGCTCATCAGGGGGCTTTAGAGCTTTCTTT
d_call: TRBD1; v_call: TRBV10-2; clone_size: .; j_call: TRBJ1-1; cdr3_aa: CASSESRTGAIAEAFF; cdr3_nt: TGCGCCAGCAGTGAGTCTAGGACAGGGGCAATCGCTGAAGCTTTCTTT
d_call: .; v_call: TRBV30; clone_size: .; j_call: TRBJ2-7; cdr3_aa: CAWSVDKAYEQYF; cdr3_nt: TGTGCCTGGAGTGTAGACAAGGCGTACGAGCAGTACTTC
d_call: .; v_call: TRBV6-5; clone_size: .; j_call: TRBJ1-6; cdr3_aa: CATSVLDYNSPLHF; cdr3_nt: TGTGCCACTAGTGTACTGGACTATAATTCACCCCTCCACTTT
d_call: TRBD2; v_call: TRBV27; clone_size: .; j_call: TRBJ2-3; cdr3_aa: CASSSRLAGGTDTQYF; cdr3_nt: TGTGCCAGCAGTTCCCGACTAGCGGGGGGCACAGATACGCAGTATTTT
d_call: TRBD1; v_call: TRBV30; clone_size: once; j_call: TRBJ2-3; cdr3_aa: CAWSGQGVERDTQYF; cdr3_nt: TGTGCCTGGAGTGGACAGGGAGTAGAGAGAGATACGCAGTATTTT
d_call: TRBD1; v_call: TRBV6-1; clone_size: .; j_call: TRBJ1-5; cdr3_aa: CASSPRTGSNQPQHF; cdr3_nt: TGTGCCAGCAGTCCCCGGACAGGTAGCAATCAGCCCCAGCATTTT
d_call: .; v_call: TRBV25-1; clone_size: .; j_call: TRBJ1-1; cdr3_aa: CASREGAGRGAFF; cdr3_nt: TGTGCCAGTCGGGAGGGAGCAGGGCGGGGAGCTTTCTTT
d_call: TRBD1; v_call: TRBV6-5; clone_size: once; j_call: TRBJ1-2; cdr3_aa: CASSYMVEGAQNGYTF; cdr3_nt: TGTGCCAGCAGTTACATGGTGGAGGGGGCGCAGAATGGCTACACCTTC
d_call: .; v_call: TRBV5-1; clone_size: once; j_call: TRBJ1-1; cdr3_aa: CASSLGNFMNTEAFF; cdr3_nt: TGCGCCAGCAGCTTGGGAAACTTCATGAACACTGAAGCTTTCTTT
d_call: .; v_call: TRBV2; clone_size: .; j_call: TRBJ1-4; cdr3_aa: CASSDRGREKLFF; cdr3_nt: TGTGCCAGCAGTGATCGGGGGAGGGAAAAACTGTTTTTT
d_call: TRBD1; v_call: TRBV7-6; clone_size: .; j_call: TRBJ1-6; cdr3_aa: CASSLASGQGANSPLHF; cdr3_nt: TGTGCCAGCAGCTTAGCATCCGGACAGGGGGCCAATTCACCCCTCCACTTT
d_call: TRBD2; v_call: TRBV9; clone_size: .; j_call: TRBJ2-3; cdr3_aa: CASSVVAGRVADTQYF; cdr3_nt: TGTGCCAGCAGCGTAGTTGCGGGGAGGGTCGCAGATACGCAGTATTTT
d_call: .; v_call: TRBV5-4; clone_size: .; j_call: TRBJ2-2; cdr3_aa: CASSSAGRRTGELFF; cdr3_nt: TGTGCCAGCAGCTCGGCCGGGAGAAGGACCGGGGAGCTGTTTTTT
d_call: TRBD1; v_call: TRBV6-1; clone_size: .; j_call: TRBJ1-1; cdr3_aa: CASSEAGAGTGSWNTEAFF; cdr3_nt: TGTGCCAGCAGTGAAGCTGGCGCCGGGACAGGGTCTTGGAACACTGAAGCTTTCTTT
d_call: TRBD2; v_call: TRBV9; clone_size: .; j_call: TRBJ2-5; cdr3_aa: CASSVGLAGHQETQYF; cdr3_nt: TGTGCCAGCAGCGTAGGGTTAGCGGGGCACCAAGAGACCCAGTACTTC
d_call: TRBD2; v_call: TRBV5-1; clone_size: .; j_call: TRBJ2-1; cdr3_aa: CASSLLADSYNGQFF; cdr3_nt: TGCGCCAGCAGCCTACTAGCGGATTCCTACAATGGGCAGTTCTTC
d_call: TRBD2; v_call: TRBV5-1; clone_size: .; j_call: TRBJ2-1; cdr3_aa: CASSLAELAGGTGQFF; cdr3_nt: TGCGCCAGCAGCTTGGCCGAACTAGCGGGGGGTACAGGGCAGTTCTTC
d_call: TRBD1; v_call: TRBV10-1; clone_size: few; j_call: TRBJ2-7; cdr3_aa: CASGTGQGAREQYF; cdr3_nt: TGCGCCAGTGGTACCGGACAGGGGGCAAGAGAGCAGTACTTC
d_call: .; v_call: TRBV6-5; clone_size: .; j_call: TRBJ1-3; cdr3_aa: CASRAVSVGNTIYF; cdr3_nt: TGTGCCAGCAGGGCGGTCTCAGTCGGGAACACCATATATTTT
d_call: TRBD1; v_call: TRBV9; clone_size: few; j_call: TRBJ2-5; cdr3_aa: CASSPFGQVSETQYF; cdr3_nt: TGTGCCAGCAGTCCTTTCGGACAGGTCAGCGAGACCCAGTACTTC
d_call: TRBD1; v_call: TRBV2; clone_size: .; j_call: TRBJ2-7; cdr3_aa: CAGSLSRDRGHEQYF; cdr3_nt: TGTGCCGGCAGTTTATCCCGGGACAGGGGTCACGAGCAGTACTTC
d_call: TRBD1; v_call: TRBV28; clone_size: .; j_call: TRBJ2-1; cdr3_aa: CASWTGTGFNEQFF; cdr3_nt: TGTGCCAGTTGGACCGGGACAGGGTTTAATGAGCAGTTCTTC
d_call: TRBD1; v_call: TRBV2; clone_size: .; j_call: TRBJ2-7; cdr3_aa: CASNPDRGSYEQYF; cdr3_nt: TGTGCCAGCAACCCCGACAGGGGGTCCTACGAGCAGTACTTC
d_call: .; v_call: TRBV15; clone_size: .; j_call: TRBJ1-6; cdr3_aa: CATSRGSSYNSPLHF; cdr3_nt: TGTGCCACCAGCAGGGGGAGCTCCTATAATTCACCCCTCCACTTT
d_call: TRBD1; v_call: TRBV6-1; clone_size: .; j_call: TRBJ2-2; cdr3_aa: CASSETIWDSVITGELFF; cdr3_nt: TGTGCCAGCAGTGAAACTATATGGGACAGCGTCATCACCGGGGAGCTGTTTTTT
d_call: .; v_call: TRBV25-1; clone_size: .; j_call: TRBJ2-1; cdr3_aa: CASTSGEYNEQFF; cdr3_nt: TGTGCCAGCACCTCGGGGGAGTACAATGAGCAGTTCTTC
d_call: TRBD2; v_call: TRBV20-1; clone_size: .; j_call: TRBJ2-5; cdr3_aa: CSAKRGETQYF; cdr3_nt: TGCAGTGCTAAGCGGGGTGAGACCCAGTACTTC